This T cell receptor beta chain was documented in a study of tissue T cells after allogeneic stem cell transplantation. Overall study: Patients with graft-versus-host disease had grafts: several unmodified, three CD34-selected and T-cell-depleted. Study findings and constraints: Within patients, tissue anatomy strongly shaped TCR repertoire composition. Shared clones across patients were few; motif clustering revealed tissue-specific shared signatures.

Of note for this clone: Its matching antigen is unknown.

TCRdb's table, derived via immunoSEQ multiplex PCR, lists solely in-frame clones and lacks some. The sample comprises 2,000 to 2,500 clones, roughly 80% of which are singletons, and less than 8% rests with the top ten. This CDR3 is built from 13 residues. Germline lookup yields CDR1 SEHNR and CDR2 FQNEAQ (reference sequence). The V end lost 3 bases, the J end lost 4 bases, and 8 bases lay between the germline ends. Every graft-versus-host disease patient had gastrointestinal disease and got several lines of graft-versus-host disease therapy. The sample here was ileal tissue, taken at autopsy. The receptor comes from a male patient aged 35 to 75 with steroid-refractory graft-versus-host disease after an allogeneic stem cell transplant. Some T cells may be the graft donor's. V gene TRBV7-9 combines with J gene TRBJ2-3; no clear D gene. DNA of the CDR3: TGTGCCAGCAGCTTCCACCGTCCAGATACGCAGTATTTT. Protein product: CASSFHRPDTQYF.